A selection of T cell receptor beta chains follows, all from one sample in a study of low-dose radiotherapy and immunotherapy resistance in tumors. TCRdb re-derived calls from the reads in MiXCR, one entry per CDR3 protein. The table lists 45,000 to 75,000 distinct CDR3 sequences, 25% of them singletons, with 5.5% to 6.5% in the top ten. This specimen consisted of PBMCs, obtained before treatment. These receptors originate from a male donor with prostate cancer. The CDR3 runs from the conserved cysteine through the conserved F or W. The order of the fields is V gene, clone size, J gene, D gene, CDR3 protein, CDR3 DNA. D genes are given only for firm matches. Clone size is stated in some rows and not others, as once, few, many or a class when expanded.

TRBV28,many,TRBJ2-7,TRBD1,CASSSFSTGKYEQYF,TGTGCCAGCAGTTCCTTCTCGACAGGGAAGTACGAGCAGTACTTC
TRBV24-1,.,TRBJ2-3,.,CATSRGGFNTDTQYF,TGTGCCACCAGCCGAGGGGGGTTCAACACAGATACGCAGTATTTT
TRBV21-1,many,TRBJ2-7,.,CASSLHPTGVHVSSYEQYF,TGTGCCAGCAGCCTGCATCCCACCGGGGTGCATGTGTCCTCCTACGAGCAGTACTTC
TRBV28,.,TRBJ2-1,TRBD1,CASSAAGTGMYNEQFF,TGTGCCAGCAGTGCAGCCGGGACAGGGATGTACAATGAGCAGTTCTTC
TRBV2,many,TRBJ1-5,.,CASIQASNQPQHF,TGTGCCAGCATACAGGCAAGCAATCAGCCCCAGCATTTT
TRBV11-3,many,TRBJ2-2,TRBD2,CASSSDSGRFSGELFF,TGTGCCAGCAGCTCGGATAGCGGGAGGTTTTCCGGGGAGCTGTTTTTT
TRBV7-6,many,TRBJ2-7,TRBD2,CASSLALGAGAYEQYF,TGTGCCAGCAGCTTAGCGCTAGGAGCGGGAGCATACGAGCAGTACTTC
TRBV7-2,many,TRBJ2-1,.,CASSLDGEWWREQFF,TGTGCCAGCAGCTTAGACGGGGAATGGTGGCGTGAGCAGTTCTTC
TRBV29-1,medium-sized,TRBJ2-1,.,CSVREEINEQFF,TGCAGCGTCCGAGAGGAGATTAATGAGCAGTTCTTC
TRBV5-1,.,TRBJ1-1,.,CASSLDGQSVIAEAFF,TGCGCCAGCAGCTTGGATGGGCAATCGGTTATTGCTGAAGCTTTCTTT
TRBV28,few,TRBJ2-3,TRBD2,CASSPRLGTSVTTDTQYF,TGTGCCAGCAGTCCTCGCCTAGGGACTAGCGTAACCACAGATACGCAGTATTTT
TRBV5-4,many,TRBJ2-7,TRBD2,CASSRGAGDSFYEQYF,TGTGCCAGCAGCCGCGGGGCGGGGGACTCTTTCTACGAGCAGTACTTC
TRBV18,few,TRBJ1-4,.,CASSPTGSFNEKLFF,TGTGCCAGCTCACCGACGGGCAGTTTTAATGAAAAACTGTTTTTT
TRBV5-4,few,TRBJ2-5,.,CASSLGRDQETQYF,TGTGCCAGCAGCTTGGGGAGGGACCAAGAGACCCAGTACTTC
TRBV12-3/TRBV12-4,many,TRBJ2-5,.,CASSLRPPEETQYF,TGTGCCAGCAGTTTACGACCCCCGGAAGAGACCCAGTACTTC
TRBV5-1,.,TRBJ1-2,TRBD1,CASSPRTGNVYGYTF,TGCGCCAGCAGCCCCCGGACAGGGAATGTGTATGGCTACACCTTC
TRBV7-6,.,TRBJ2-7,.,CASSLLDTSNEQYF,TGTGCCAGCAGCCTACTAGACACTTCCAACGAGCAGTACTTC
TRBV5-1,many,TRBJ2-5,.,CASSLSRPTKETQYF,TGCGCCAGCAGCTTGAGTAGACCCACGAAAGAGACCCAGTACTTC
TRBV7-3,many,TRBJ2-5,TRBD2,CASSRAGAPQETQYF,TGTGCCAGCAGCAGAGCGGGGGCCCCCCAAGAGACCCAGTACTTC
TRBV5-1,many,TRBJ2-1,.,CASSSGSGVYNEQFF,TGCGCCAGCAGCTCGGGGTCCGGGGTATACAATGAGCAGTTCTTC
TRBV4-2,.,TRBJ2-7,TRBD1,CASSQAQGQGYEQYF,TGTGCCAGCAGCCAAGCCCAGGGACAGGGCTACGAGCAGTACTTC
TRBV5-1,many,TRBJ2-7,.,CASSGFGGTYEQYF,TGCGCCAGCAGCGGATTCGGGGGAACTTACGAGCAGTACTTC
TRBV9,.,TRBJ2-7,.,CASSVREGALSEQYF,TGTGCCAGCAGCGTTAGGGAGGGGGCGCTTAGCGAGCAGTACTTC
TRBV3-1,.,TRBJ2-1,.,CASSQDPPTTSYNEQFF,TGTGCCAGCAGCCAAGATCCACCCACGACGTCGTACAATGAGCAGTTCTTC
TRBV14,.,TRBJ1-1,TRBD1,CATSGPGTGGTEAFF,TGTGCCACCAGTGGGCCCGGGACAGGGGGCACTGAAGCTTTCTTT
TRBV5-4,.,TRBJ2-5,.,CASSSRETQYF,TGTGCCAGCAGCTCTAGGGAGACCCAGTACTTC